This is a list of T cell receptor beta chains from one sample in a study of T cells in Graves' hyperthyroidism and ophthalmopathy. A single record per CDR3 protein comes from TCRdb applying MiXCR to the multiplex PCR reads. Of hundreds of thousands of distinct CDR3 sequences detected, less than 15% appear once; the ten largest clones hold 9.2%. The sample comprised blood. These receptors were collected from a woman aged 18-29 years with Graves' hyperthyroidism. CDR3s leave out the opening cysteine and the closing phenylalanine or tryptophan. Clone size is not always given. Where it is, it says once, few, many or a class for expanded clones.

clone size | V gene | CDR3 protein
- | TRBV19 | ASSNDRDTLLGDEQF
many | TRBV15 | ATSRVPLANEQF
many | TRBV27 | ASRTGPEAGELF
- | TRBV2 | ASSEGGQIAKNTQY
many | TRBV2 | ASSGDISWGLSTNEKLF
many | TRBV10-3 | ATTQVPDRNTQY
- | TRBV7-2 | ASSHHQGYEQY
many | TRBV20-1 | SATPTSGFTDTQY
few | TRBV7-3 | ASSPSGLAGVVNGQF
many | TRBV3-1 | ASSADVGQSLNEQF
many | TRBV28 | ASQVPSTAGELF
many | TRBV12-3/TRBV12-4 | ASTGKRVLSSGANVLT
many | TRBV3-1 | ASSHSSEETQY
many | TRBV6-1 | ASSPREGANGYT
many | TRBV3-1 | ASSQSGNTIY
many | TRBV12-3/TRBV12-4 | ASSPRQGSSYNEQF
- | TRBV7-8 | ASSVARGSAGELF
many | TRBV7-9 | ASSLGSARGSHSGANVLT
many | TRBV2 | ATTGQGDSYT
many | TRBV28 | ASTRGVTGELF
many | TRBV28 | ASSSSGTDTQY
many | TRBV28 | ASSSLGTPIYNEQF
many | TRBV7-3 | ASSYTRGTEAF
- | TRBV7-9 | ASSPTSGGVGELF
many | TRBV6-1 | ASSSRYQGAGTEAF
few | TRBV5-5 | ASSQGTSGSGNEQF
many | TRBV14 | ASSQDKRGTGGYNEQF
many | TRBV2 | ASITGTEAF
many | TRBV5-1 | ASSYFTGREKLF
many | TRBV11-2 | ASTRGGIQETQY
few | TRBV3-1 | ASSQGPLRGSENQPQH
few | TRBV5-4 | ASSWGTGGSYEQY
many | TRBV18 | ASSPRQETQY
many | TRBV7-3 | ASSLNVVGGGHT
many | TRBV29-1 | SAEQGTEAF
- | TRBV14 | ASSQDQRWRGSDTQY
- | TRBV9 | ASSVGVSNSYEQY
few | TRBV6-1 | ASSSQAGDTGELF
few | TRBV18 | ASSPRATVDEQF
many | TRBV28 | ASRTEDYEQY
- | TRBV6-2/TRBV6-3 | AGSYSSPPQG
many | TRBV20-1 | SARSRDRGSYEQY
many | TRBV12-3/TRBV12-4 | ASTAPGNTEAF
many | TRBV6-1 | ASSEAIGLAGLINEQF
- | TRBV24-1 | ATQDVGRGGNEQF